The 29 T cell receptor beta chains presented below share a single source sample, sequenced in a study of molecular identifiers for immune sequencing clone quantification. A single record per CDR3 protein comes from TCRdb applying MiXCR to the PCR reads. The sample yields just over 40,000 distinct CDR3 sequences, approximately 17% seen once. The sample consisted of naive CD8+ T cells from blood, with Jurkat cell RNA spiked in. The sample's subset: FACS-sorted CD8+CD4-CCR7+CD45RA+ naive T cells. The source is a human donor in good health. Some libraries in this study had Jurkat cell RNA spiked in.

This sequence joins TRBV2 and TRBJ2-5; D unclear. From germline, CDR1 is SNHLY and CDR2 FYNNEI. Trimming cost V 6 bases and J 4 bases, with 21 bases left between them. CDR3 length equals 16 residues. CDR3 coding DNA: TGTGCCAGCAGGCCTATTTTGGGTCTCGGACGAGAGACCCAGTACTTC. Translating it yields CASRPILGLGRETQYF.

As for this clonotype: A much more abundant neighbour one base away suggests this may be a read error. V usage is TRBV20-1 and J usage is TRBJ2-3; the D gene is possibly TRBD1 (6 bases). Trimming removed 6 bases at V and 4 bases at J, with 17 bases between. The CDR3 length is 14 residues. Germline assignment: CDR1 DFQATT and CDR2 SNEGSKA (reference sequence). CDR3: CSAPDRGISDTQYF. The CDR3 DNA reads TGCAGTGCGCCGGACAGAGGGATCTCAGATACGCAGTATTTT.

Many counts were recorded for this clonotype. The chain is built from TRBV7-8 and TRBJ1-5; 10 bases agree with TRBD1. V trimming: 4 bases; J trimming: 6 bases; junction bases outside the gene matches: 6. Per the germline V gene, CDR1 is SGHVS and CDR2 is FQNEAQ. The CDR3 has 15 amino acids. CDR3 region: CASSSGQGVSQPQHF. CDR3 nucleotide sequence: TGTGCCAGCAGCTCTGGACAGGGGGTCTCTCAGCCCCAGCATTTT. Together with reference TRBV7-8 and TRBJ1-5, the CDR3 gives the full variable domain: GAGVSQSPRYKVAKRGQDVALRCDPISGHVSLFWYQQALGQGPEFLTYFQNEAQLDKSGLPSDRFFAERPEGSVSTLKIQRTQQEDSAVYLCASSSGQGVSQPQHFGDGTRLSIL.

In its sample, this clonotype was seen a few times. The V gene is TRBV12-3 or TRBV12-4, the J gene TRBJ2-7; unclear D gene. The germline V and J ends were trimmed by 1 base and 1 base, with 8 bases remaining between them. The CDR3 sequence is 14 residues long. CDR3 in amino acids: CASSLGGLSYEQYF. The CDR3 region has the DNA TGTGCCAGCAGTTTAGGTGGGTTGTCCTACGAGCAGTACTTC.

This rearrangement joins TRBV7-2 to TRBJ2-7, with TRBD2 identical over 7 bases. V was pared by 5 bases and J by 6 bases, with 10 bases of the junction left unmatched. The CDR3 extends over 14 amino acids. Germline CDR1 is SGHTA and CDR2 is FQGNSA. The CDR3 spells CASSEGLLEIEQYF. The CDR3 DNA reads TGTGCCAGCAGCGAGGGACTACTTGAAATCGAGCAGTACTTC.

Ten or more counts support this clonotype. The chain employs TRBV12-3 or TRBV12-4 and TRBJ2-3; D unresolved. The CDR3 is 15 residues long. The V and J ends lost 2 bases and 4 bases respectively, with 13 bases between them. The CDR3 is CASSLWLVGPDTQYF. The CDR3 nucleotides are TGTGCCAGCAGTTTATGGCTAGTCGGCCCAGATACGCAGTATTTT.

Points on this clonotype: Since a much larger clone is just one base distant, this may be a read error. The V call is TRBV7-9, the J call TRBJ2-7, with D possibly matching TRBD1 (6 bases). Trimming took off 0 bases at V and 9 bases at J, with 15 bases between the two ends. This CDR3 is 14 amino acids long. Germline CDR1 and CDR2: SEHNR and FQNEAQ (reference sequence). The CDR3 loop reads CASSLATGTSVQYF. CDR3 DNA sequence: TGTGCCAGCAGCTTAGCCACAGGGACCTCCGTGCAGTACTTC.

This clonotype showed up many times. CDR3 region: CASSQDAAGEWNEQFF. For the CDR3, the DNA is TGTGCCAGCAGCCAAGATGCAGCGGGAGAGTGGAATGAGCAGTTCTTC. The chain couples TRBV4-2 to TRBJ2-1; TRBD2 aligns across 8 bases. The CDR3 consists of 16 residues. Germline V lookup: CDR1 LGHNA, CDR2 YNFKEQ. Trimming removed 0 bases from V and 7 bases from J; junction bases left unmatched: 8.

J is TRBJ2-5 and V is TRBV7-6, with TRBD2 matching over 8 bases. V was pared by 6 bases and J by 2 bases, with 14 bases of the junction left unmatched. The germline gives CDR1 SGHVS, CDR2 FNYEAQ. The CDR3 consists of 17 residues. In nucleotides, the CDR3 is TGTGCCAGCAGAGAAACCCCGGGAGGGATGGCTCAAGAGACCCAGTACTTC. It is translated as CASRETPGGMAQETQYF.

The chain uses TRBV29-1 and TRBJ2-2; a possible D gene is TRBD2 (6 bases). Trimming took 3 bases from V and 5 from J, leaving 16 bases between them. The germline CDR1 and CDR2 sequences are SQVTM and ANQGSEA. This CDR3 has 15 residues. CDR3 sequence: CSVESGPSDTGELFF. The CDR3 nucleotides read TGCAGCGTTGAGTCCGGGCCTAGCGATACCGGGGAGCTGTTTTTT.

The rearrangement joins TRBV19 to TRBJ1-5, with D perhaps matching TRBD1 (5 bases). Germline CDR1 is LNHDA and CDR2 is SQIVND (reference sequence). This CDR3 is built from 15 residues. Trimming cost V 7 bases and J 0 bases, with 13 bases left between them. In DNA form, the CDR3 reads TGTGCCAGTACCCAAGAGGGGTATAGCAATCAGCCCCAGCATTTT. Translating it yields CASTQEGYSNQPQHF.

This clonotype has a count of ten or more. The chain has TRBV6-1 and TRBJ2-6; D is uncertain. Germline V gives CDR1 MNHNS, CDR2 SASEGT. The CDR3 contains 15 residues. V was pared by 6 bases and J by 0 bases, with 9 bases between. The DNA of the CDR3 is TGTGCCAGCAGCTACGACAACTCTGGGGCCAACGTCCTGACTTTC. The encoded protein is CASSYDNSGANVLTF.

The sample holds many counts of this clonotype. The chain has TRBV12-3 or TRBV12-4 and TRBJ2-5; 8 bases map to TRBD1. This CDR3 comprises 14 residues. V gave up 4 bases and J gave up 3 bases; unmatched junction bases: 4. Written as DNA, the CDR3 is TGTGCCAGCAGTTCCTGGACAGGGAAAGAGACCCAGTACTTC. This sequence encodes CASSSWTGKETQYF.

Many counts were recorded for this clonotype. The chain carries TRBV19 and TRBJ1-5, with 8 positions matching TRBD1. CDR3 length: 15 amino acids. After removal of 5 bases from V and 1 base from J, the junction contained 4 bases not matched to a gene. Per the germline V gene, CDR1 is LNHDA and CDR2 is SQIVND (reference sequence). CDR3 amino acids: CASSPQGASNQPQHF. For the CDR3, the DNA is TGTGCCAGTAGTCCCCAGGGGGCGAGCAATCAGCCCCAGCATTTT.

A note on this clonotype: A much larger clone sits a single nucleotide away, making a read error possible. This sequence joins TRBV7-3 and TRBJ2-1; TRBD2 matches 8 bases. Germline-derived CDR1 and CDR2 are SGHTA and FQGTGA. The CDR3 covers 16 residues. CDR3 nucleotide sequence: TGTGCCAGCAGCTTAGGCCGGGAGGGCCCTTACAATAAGCAGTTCTTC. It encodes CASSLGREGPYNKQFF. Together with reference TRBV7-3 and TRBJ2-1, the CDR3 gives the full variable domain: GAGVSQTPSNKVTEKGKYVELRCDPISGHTALYWYRQSLGQGPEFLIYFQGTGAADDSGLPNDRFFAVRPEGSVSTLKIQRTERGDSAVYLCASSLGREGPYNKQFFGPGTRLTVL.

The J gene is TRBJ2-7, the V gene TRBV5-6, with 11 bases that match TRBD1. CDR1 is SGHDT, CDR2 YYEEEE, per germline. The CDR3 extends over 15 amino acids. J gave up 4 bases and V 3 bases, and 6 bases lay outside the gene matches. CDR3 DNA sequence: TGTGCCAGCAGCTGGCACCGGGACAGGGGGTACGAGCAGTACTTC. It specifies CASSWHRDRGYEQYF.

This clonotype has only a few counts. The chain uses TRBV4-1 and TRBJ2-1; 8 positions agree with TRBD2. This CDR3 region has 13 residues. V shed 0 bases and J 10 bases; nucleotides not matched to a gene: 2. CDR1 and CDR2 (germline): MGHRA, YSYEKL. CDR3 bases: TGCGCCAGCAGCCAAGACAGACTAGCGGAGCAGTTCTTC. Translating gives CASSQDRLAEQFF.

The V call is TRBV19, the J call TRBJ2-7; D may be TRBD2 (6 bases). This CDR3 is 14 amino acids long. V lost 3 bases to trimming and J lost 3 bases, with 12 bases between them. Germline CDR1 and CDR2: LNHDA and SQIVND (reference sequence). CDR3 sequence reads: CASSIGLANYEQYF. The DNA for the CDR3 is TGTGCCAGTAGTATCGGTCTAGCGAACTACGAGCAGTACTTC.

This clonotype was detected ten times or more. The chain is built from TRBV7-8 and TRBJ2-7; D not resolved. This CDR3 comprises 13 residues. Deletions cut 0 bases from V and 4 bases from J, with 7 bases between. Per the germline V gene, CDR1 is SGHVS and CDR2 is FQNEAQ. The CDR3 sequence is CASSLATNYEQYF. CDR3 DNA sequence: TGTGCCAGCAGCTTAGCTACAAATTACGAGCAGTACTTC.

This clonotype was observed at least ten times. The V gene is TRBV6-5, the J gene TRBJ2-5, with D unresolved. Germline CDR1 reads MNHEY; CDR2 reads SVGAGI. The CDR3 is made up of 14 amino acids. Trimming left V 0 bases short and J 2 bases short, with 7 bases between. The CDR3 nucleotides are TGTGCCAGCAGTTACTCGGCAGCTCAAGAGACCCAGTACTTC. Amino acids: CASSYSAAQETQYF.

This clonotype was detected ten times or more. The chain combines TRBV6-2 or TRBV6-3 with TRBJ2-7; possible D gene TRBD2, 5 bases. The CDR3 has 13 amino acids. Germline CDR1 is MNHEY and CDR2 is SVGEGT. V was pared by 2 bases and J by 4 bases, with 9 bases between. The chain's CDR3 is CASSYGSVYEQYF. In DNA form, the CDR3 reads TGTGCCAGCAGTTACGGGAGTGTTTACGAGCAGTACTTC.

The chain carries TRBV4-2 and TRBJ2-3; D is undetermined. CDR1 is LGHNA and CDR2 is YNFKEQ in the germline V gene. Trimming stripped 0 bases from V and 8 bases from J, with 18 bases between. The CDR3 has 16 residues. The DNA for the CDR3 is TGTGCCAGCAGCCAAGATCGGTTAGGCGGATGGGTTACGCAGTATTTT. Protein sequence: CASSQDRLGGWVTQYF.

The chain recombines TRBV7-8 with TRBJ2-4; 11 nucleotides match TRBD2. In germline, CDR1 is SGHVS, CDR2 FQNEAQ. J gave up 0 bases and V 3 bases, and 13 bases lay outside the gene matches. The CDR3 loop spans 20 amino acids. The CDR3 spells CASSLRLAGKRGKAKNIQYF. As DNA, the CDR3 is TGTGCCAGCAGCTTGAGACTAGCGGGAAAAAGGGGAAAAGCCAAAAACATTCAGTACTTC.

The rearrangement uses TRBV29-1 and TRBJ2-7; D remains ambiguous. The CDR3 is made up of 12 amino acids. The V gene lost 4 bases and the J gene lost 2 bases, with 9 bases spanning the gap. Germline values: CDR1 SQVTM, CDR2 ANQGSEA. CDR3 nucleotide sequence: TGCAGCGTTGGCAGGTCAACCTACGAGCAGTACTTC. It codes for CSVGRSTYEQYF.

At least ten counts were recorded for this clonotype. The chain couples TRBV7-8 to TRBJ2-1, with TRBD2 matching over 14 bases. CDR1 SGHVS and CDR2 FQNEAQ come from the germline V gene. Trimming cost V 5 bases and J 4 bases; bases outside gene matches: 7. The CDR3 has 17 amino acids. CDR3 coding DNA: TGTGCCAGCAGCCCGGGACTAGCGGGAGTTTCATACAATGAGCAGTTCTTC. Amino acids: CASSPGLAGVSYNEQFF.

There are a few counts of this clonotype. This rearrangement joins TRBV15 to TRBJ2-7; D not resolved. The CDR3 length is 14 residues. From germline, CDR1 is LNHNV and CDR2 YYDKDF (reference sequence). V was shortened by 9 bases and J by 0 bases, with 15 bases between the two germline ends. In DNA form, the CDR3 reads TGTGCCACAGCTACCGGACCCGACTCCTACGAGCAGTACTTC. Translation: CATATGPDSYEQYF. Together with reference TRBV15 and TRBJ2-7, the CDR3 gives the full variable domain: DAMVIQNPRYQVTQFGKPVTLSCSQTLNHNVMYWYQQKSSQAPKLLFHYYDKDFNNEADTPDNFQSRRPNTSFCFLDIRSPGLGDTAMYLCATATGPDSYEQYFGPGTRLTVT.

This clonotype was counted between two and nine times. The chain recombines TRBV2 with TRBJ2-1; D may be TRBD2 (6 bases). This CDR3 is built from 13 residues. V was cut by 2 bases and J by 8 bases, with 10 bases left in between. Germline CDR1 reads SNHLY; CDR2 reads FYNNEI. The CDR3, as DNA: TGTGCCAGCAGTGAAACTAGCATCGATGAGCAGTTCTTC. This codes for CASSETSIDEQFF.

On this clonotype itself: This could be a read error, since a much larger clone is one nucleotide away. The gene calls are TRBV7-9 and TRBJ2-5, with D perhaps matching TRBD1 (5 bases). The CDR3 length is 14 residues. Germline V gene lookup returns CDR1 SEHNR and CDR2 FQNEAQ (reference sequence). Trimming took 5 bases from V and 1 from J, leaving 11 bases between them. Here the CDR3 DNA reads TGTGCCAGCAGCCTTAAAGGGGTCCAAGAGACCCAGTACTTC. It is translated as CASSLKGVQETQYF. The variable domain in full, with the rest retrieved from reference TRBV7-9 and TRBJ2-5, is DTGVSQNPRHKITKRGQNVTFRCDPISEHNRLYWYRQTLGQGPEFLTYFQNEAQLEKSRLLSDRFSAERPKGSFSTLEIQRTEQGDSAMYLCASSLKGVQETQYFGPGTRLLVL.

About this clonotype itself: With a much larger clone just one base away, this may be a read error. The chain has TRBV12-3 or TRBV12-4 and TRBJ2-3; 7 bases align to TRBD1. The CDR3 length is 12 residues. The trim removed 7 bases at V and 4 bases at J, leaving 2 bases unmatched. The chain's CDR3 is CASNRGADTQYF. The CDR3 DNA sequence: TGTGCCAGCAACAGGGGAGCAGATACGCAGTATTTT.